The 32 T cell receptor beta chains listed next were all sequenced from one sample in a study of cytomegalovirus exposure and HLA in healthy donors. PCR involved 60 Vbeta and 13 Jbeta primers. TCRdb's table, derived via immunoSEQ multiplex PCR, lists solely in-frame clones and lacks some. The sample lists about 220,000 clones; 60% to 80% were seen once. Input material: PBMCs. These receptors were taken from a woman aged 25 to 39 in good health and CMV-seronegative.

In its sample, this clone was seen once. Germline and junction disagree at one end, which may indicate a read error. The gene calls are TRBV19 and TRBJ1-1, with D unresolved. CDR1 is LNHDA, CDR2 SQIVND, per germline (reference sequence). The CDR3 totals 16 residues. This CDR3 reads CASSISDRTTNTEAFF. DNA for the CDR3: TGTGCCAGTAGTATCTCTGACCGGACGACTAACACTGAAGCCTTCTTT.

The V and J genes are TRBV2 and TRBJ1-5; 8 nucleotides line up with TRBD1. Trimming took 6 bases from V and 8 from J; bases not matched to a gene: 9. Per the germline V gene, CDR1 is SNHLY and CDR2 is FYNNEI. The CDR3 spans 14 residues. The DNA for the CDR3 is TGTGCCAGCAGCTTTACCCTACAGGGGGAGCCCCAGCATTTT. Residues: CASSFTLQGEPQHF.

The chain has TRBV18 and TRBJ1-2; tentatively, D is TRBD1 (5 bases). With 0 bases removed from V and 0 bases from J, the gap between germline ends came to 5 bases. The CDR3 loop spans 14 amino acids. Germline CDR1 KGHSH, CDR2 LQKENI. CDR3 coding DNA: TGTGCCAGCTCACCACCGACAGCTAACTATGGCTACACCTTC. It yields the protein CASSPPTANYGYTF.

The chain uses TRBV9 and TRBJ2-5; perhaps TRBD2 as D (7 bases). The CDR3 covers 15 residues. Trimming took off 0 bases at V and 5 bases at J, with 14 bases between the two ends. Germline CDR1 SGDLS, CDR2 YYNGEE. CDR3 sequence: CASSVGGGGGETQYF. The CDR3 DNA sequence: TGTGCCAGCAGCGTAGGTGGGGGGGGCGGTGAGACCCAGTACTTC.

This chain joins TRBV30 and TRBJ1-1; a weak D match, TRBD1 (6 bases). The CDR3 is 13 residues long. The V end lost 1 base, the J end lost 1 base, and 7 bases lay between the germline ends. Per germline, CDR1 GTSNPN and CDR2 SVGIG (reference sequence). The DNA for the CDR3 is TGTGCCTGGAGTGGGGGGCCGAACACTGAAGCTTTCTTT. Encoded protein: CAWSGGPNTEAFF.

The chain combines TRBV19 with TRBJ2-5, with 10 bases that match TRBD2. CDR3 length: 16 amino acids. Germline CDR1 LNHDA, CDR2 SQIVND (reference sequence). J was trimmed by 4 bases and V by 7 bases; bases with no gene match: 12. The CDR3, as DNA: TGTGCCAGTAAGGACGGGAGCGGGGGGGCCAGAGAGACCCAGTACTTC. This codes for CASKDGSGGARETQYF. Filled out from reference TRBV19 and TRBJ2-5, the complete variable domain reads DGGITQSPKYLFRKEGQNVTLSCEQNLNHDAMYWYRQDPGQGLRLIYYSQIVNDFQKGDIAEGYSVSREKKESFPLTVTSAQKNPTAFYLCASKDGSGGARETQYFGPGTRLLVL.

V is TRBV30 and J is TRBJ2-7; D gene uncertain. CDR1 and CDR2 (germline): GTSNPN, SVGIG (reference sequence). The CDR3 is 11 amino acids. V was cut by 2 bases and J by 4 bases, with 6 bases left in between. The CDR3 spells CAWSITYEQYF. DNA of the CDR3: TGTGCCTGGAGTATCACATACGAGCAGTACTTC. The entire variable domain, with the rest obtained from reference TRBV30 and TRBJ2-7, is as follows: SQTIHQWPATLVQPVGSPLSLECTVEGTSNPNLYWYRQAAGRGLQLLFYSVGIGQISSEVPQNLSASRPQDRQFILSSKKLLLSDSGFYLCAWSITYEQYFGPGTRLTVT.

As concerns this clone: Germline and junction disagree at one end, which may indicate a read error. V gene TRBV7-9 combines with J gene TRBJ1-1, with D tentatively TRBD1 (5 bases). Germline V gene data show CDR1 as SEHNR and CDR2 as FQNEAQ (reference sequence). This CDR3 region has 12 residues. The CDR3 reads CSSSPSGIEAFF. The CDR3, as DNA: TGTTCCAGCAGCCCCTCAGGGATTGAAGCTTTCTTT.

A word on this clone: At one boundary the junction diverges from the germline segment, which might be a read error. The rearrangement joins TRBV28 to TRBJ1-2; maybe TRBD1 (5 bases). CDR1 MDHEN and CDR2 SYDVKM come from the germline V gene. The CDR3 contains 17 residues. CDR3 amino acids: CVSSKKRLLRGGYGYTF. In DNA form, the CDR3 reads TGTGTCAGCAGTAAAAAACGCCTTTTAAGGGGTGGCTATGGCTACACCTTC.

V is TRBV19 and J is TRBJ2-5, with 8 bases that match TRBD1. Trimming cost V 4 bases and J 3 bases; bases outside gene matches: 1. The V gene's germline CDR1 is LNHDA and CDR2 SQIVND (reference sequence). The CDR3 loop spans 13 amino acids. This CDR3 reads CASSTDREETQYF. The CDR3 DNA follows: TGTGCCAGTAGTACGGACAGGGAAGAGACCCAGTACTTC.

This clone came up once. This CDR3 reads CASSWDRASYEQYF. The CDR3, as DNA: TGTGCCAGCAGTTGGGACAGGGCCTCCTACGAGCAGTACTTC. The chain is built from TRBV6-1 and TRBJ2-7; TRBD1 matches at 9 bases. Germline trimming cut 5 bases from V and 0 bases from J; bases unmatched to any gene: 2. This CDR3 is built from 14 residues. The germline gives CDR1 MNHNS, CDR2 SASEGT.

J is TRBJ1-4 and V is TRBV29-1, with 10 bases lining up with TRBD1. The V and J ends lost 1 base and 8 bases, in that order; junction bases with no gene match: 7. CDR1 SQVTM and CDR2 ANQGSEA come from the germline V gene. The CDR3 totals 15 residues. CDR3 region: CSVEGGGQGSEKLFF. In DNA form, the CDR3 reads TGCAGCGTTGAAGGGGGGGGACAGGGGAGCGAAAAACTGTTTTTT.

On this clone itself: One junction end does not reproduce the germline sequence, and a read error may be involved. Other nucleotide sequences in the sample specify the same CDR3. The DNA of the CDR3 is TGTGCCAGCAGCTTGCGGGGGGCGATGAACACTGAAGCCTTCTTT. This encodes CASSLRGAMNTEAFF. The chain joins TRBV5-5 to TRBJ1-1, with D possibly being TRBD1 (6 bases). This CDR3 contains 15 residues. Per the germline V gene, CDR1 is SGHKS and CDR2 is YYEKEE (reference sequence).

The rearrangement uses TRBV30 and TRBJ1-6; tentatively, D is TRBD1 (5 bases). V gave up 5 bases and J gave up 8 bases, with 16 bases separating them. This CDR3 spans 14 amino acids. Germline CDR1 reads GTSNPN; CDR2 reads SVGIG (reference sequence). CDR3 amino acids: CAWGLSGADSPLHF. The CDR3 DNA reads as TGTGCCTGGGGCCTCAGTGGGGCTGATTCACCCCTCCACTTT.

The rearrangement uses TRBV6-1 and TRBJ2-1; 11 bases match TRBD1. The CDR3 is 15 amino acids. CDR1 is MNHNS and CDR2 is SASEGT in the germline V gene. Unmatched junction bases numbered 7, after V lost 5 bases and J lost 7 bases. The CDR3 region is CASSLGQGADNEQFF. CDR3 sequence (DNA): TGTGCCAGCAGTCTTGGACAGGGGGCGGATAATGAGCAGTTCTTC.

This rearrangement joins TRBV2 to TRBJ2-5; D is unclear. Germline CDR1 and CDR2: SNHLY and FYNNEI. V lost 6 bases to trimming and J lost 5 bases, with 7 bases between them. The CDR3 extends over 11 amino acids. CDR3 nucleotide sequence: TGTGCCAGCAGGGTCAGGGAGACCCAGTACTTC. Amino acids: CASRVRETQYF.

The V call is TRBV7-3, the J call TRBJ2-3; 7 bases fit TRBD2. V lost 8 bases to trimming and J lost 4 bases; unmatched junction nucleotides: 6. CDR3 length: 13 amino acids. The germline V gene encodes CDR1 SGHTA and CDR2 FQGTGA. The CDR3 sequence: CASSSRGADTQYF. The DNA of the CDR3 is TGTGCCAGCTCCTCCCGGGGGGCAGATACGCAGTATTTT. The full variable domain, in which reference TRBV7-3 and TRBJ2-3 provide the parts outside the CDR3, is GAGVSQTPSNKVTEKGKYVELRCDPISGHTALYWYRQSLGQGPEFLIYFQGTGAADDSGLPNDRFFAVRPEGSVSTLKIQRTERGDSAVYLCASSSRGADTQYFGPGTRLTVL.

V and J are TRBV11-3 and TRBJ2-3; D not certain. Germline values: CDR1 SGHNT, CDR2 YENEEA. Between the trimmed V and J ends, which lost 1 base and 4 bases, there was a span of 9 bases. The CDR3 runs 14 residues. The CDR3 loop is CASSLVRSADTQYF. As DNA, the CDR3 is TGTGCCAGCAGCTTAGTGCGTTCGGCAGATACGCAGTATTTT.

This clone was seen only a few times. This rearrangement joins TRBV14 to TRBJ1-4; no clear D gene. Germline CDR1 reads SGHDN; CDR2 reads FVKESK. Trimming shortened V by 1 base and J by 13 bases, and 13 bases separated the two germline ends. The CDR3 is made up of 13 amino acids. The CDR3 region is CASSQVGRGGLFF. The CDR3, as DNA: TGTGCCAGCAGCCAAGTGGGCCGGGGAGGACTGTTTTTT.

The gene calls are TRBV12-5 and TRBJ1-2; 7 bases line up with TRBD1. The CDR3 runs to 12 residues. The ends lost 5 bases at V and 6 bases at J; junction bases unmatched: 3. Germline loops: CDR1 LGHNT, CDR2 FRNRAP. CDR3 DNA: TGTGCTAGTGGTCCCGGGACAGATGGCTACACCTTC. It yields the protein CASGPGTDGYTF.

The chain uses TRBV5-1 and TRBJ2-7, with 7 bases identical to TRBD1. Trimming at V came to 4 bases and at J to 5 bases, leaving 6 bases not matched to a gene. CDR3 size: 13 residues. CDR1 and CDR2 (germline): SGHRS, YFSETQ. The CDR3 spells CASSPVQGDEQYF. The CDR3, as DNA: TGCGCCAGCAGCCCGGTTCAGGGGGACGAGCAGTACTTC. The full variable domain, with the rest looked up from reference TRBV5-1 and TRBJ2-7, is KAGVTQTPRYLIKTRGQQVTLSCSPISGHRSVSWYQQTPGQGLQFLFEYFSETQRNKGNFPGRFSGRQFSNSRSEMNVSTLELGDSALYLCASSPVQGDEQYFGPGTRLTVT.

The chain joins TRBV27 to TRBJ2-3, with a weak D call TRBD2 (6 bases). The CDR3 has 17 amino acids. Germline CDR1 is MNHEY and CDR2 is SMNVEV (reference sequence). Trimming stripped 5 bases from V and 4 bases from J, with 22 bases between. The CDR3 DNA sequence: TGTGCCAGCAGTCCAATCCCATGGGGCGGGAAAGCAGATACGCAGTATTTT. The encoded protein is CASSPIPWGGKADTQYF.

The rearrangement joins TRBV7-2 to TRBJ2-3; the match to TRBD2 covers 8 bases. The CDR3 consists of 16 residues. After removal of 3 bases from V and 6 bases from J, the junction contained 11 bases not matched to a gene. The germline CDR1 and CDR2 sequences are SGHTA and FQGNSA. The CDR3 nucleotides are TGTGCCAGCAGCTTGGATGCCGGGAGGGGACGGGATACGCAGTATTTT. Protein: CASSLDAGRGRDTQYF.

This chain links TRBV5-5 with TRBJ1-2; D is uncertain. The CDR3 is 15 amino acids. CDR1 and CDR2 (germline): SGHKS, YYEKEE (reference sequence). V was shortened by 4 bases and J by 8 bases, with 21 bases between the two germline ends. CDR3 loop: CASSGAGDLLGGYTF. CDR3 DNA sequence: TGTGCCAGCAGCGGCGCGGGTGATCTGCTGGGAGGCTACACCTTC.

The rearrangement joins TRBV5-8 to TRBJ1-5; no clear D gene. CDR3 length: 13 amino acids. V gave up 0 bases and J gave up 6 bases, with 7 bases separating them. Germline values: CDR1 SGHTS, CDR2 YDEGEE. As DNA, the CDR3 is TGTGCCAGCAGCTTGGGGGGAGTTCAGCCCCAGCATTTT. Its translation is CASSLGGVQPQHF.

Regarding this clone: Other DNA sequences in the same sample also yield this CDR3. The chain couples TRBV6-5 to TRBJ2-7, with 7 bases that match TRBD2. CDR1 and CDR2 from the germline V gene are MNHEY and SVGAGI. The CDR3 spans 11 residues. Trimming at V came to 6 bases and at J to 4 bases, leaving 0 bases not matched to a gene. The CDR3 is CASRGGYEQYF. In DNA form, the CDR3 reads TGTGCCAGCAGGGGGGGGTACGAGCAGTACTTC.

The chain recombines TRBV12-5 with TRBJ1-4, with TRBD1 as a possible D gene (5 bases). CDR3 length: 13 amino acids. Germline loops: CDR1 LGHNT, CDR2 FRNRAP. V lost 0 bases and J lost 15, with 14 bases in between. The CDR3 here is CASGLVVQGLLFF. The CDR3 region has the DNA TGTGCTAGTGGTTTGGTTGTCCAGGGTCTATTGTTTTTT. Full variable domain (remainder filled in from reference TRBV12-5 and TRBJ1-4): DARVTQTPRHKVTEMGQEVTMRCQPILGHNTVFWYRQTMMQGLELLAYFRNRAPLDDSGMPKDRFSAEMPDATLATLKIQPSEPRDSAVYFCASGLVVQGLLFFGSGTQLSVL.

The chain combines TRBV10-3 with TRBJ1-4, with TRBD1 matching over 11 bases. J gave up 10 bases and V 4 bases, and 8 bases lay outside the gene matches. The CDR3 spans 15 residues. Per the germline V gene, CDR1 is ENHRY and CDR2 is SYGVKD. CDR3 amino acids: CAISGRDRGTGKLFF. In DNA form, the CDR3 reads TGTGCCATCAGTGGCCGGGACAGGGGGACTGGAAAACTGTTTTTT.

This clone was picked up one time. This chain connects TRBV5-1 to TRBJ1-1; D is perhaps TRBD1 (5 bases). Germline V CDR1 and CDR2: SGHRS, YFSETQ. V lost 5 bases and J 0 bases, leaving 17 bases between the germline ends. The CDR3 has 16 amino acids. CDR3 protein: CASSFTAGLLNTEAFF. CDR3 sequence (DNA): TGCGCCAGCAGTTTTACCGCGGGACTGTTGAACACTGAAGCTTTCTTT.

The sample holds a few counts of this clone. DNA for the CDR3: TGTGCCAGCAGCAATCTAGAAAATGAGCAGTTCTTC. Its protein is CASSNLENEQFF. The chain couples TRBV11-2 to TRBJ2-1; D gene uncertain. The CDR3 extends over 12 amino acids. V was cut by 5 bases and J by 7 bases, with 9 bases left in between. CDR1 is SGHAT, CDR2 FQNNGV, per germline.

CDR3 DNA: TGTGCCACCAGCAGACCGGGGACAGGCAGTGGCTACACCTTC. Protein product: CATSRPGTGSGYTF. This sequence joins TRBV15 and TRBJ1-2, with 8 nucleotides matching TRBD1. Germline assignment: CDR1 LNHNV and CDR2 YYDKDF (reference sequence). V lost 2 bases and J lost 7; bases outside the gene matches: 6. This CDR3 has 14 amino acids.

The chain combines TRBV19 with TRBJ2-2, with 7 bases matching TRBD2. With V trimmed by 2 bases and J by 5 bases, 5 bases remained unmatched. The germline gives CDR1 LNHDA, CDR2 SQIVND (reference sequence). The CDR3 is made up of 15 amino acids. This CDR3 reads CASSIRRAGTGELFF. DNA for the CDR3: TGTGCCAGTAGTATACGGAGAGCGGGAACCGGGGAGCTGTTTTTT. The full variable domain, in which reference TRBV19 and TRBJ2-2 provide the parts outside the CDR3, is DGGITQSPKYLFRKEGQNVTLSCEQNLNHDAMYWYRQDPGQGLRLIYYSQIVNDFQKGDIAEGYSVSREKKESFPLTVTSAQKNPTAFYLCASSIRRAGTGELFFGEGSRLTVL.